These T cell receptor beta chains were read from a single sample in a study of regulatory T cells in long-lasting Graves disease. TCRdb fed the multiplex PCR reads into MiXCR, producing one record per CDR3 protein. The sample lists roughly 700,000 distinct CDR3 sequences; approximately 31% were seen once. The specimen comprised peripheral blood mononuclear cells (PBMCs), sampled when the disease was refractory, from a patient treated with antithyroid drugs. Receptors originate from a female donor with Graves disease. Each CDR3 is given with its conserved first and last residue. D genes are given only for firm matches. Some rows mark clone size as missing; the rest say once, few, many or name a class of expanded clone.

clone_size	d_call	v_call	j_call	cdr3_aa	cdr3_nt
-	TRBD1	TRBV6-1	TRBJ1-2	CASSGQGFDGYTF	TGTGCCAGCTCGGGACAGGGGTTTGACGGCTACACCTTC
many	-	TRBV5-1	TRBJ1-1	CASSLGRSNTEAFF	TGTGCCAGCAGTTTGGGACGGTCGAACACTGAAGCTTTCTTT
-	TRBD1	TRBV27	TRBJ1-5	CASSLLTGGGQPQHF	TGTGCCAGCAGTCTGCTTACAGGGGGCGGTCAGCCCCAGCATTTT
few	TRBD2	TRBV3-1	TRBJ2-2	CASSPGRTSGRAFDTGELFF	TGTGCCAGCAGCCCAGGCAGGACTAGCGGGAGGGCCTTCGATACCGGGGAGCTGTTTTTT
few	TRBD1	TRBV6-1	TRBJ1-1	CASSTGTAKAFF	TGTGCCAGCAGTACCGGGACAGCAAAAGCTTTCTTT
-	TRBD2	TRBV6-7	TRBJ2-5	CASSQTGTSGCGETQYF	TGTGCCAGCAGTCAGACCGGGACTAGCGGTTGCGGGGAGACCCAGTACTTC
few	TRBD2	TRBV6-1	TRBJ2-7	CASMRVAGAQAYEQYF	TGTGCCAGCATGAGAGTAGCGGGAGCCCAAGCCTACGAGCAGTACTTC
few	TRBD2	TRBV9	TRBJ2-7	CASSVDASGSFYEQYF	TGTGCCAGCAGCGTAGATGCTAGCGGGAGTTTCTACGAGCAGTACTTC
-	-	TRBV20-1	TRBJ2-7	CSARPPGRSYEQYF	TGCAGTGCTAGACCCCCAGGGAGAAGCTACGAGCAGTACTTC
few	-	TRBV29-1	TRBJ2-7	CSVERQGLNEQYF	TGCAGCGTTGAGCGGCAGGGTCTGAACGAGCAGTACTTC